This paragraph covers one T cell receptor beta chain sequence. Its target is unknown. The source of the sample is a study of T cells expressing NK-cell markers. Whole-study context: Among eight sequenced donors, seven carried HCMV seropositivity while one was seronegative. Regarding the study as a whole: In more than 5 donors, dominant CD3+CD56+NKG2C+ clones formed about 1.0-7.5% of CD8+ cells.

Germline loops: CDR1 DFQATT, CDR2 SNEGSKA (reference sequence). The CDR3 runs to 17 residues. TCRdb reprocessed the 5' RACE reads and stores each CDR3 protein as one record, lacking DNA. This table lists more than 400,000 distinct CDR3 sequences. The rearrangement joins TRBV20-1 to TRBJ2-7; TCRdb indicates TRBD2, and absent DNA this call remains unverified. This clonotype originated in a woman aged 18 to 75 in good health. Material for sequencing was blood T cells: a sorted CD56 or NKG2C T cell subset, CD4+ or CD8+ T cells, or bulk PBMC T cells (not recorded which). CDR3 protein: CSARDPLLASLSYEQYF.